The 15 T cell receptor beta chains in this list originate from one sample, sequenced in a study of Graves' ophthalmopathy and Graves' hyperthyroidism listed by TCRdb under 2018. TCRdb lists the instrument as Illumina HiSeq 2000. TCR beta CDR3 regions were amplified from RNA transcripts for repertoire sequencing. The first round was an RT-PCR using HTBI primers with the Qiagen OneStep RT-PCR kit, and this first round was followed by a second-round multiplex PCR, then size selection and purification. TCRdb passed the public sequencing reads through fastp at Q25 and MiXCR, retaining productive beta sequences. CDR3 protein duplicates are merged, each entry listing the most common genes and DNA. The sample table records about 740,000 distinct CDR3 sequences; approximately 40% of these occur just once. The ten largest clones add up to roughly 46% of the sample. Sequences were obtained from peripheral blood. Every receptor here comes from an adult man with Graves' ophthalmopathy.

The chain carries TRBV15 and TRBJ1-2; 7 nucleotides align to TRBD1. V lost 3 bases, J lost 4 bases, and 5 bases stayed unmatched. The V gene's germline CDR1 is LNHNV and CDR2 YYDKDF (reference sequence). This CDR3 is built from 14 residues. The CDR3 sequence: CATSRETGVYGYTF. Written as DNA, the CDR3 is TGTGCCACCAGCAGGGAAACAGGGGTCTATGGCTACACCTTC.

The chain combines TRBV7-9 with TRBJ2-7, with TRBD2 matching over 13 bases. Looked up from germline, CDR1 is SEHNR and CDR2 is FQNEAQ (reference sequence). Losses at the gene ends were 4 bases for V and 5 bases for J; bases not matched to a gene: 5. This CDR3 comprises 15 residues. The CDR3 protein is CASSWGLAGMDEQYF. The DNA for the CDR3 is TGTGCCAGCAGCTGGGGACTAGCGGGAATGGACGAGCAGTACTTC.

J is TRBJ2-2 and V is TRBV12-3 or TRBV12-4, with a tentative D call TRBD1 (5 bases). The CDR3 contains 14 residues. Trimming took 10 bases from V and 0 from J, leaving 12 bases between them. The CDR3 region is CATKTEANTGELFF. The CDR3 DNA reads as TGTGCCACCAAGACAGAAGCGAACACCGGGGAGCTGTTTTTT.

V and J are TRBV5-4 and TRBJ1-1; the D gene is possibly TRBD1 (6 bases). Germline lookup yields CDR1 SGHNT and CDR2 YYREEE (reference sequence). V was clipped by 10 bases and J by 1 base, with 14 bases between them. CDR3 length: 13 residues. In DNA, the CDR3 is TGTGCCTGGGACATCGAGGCGAACACTGAAGCTTTCTTT. It translates to CAWDIEANTEAFF. Supplemented by reference TRBV5-4 and TRBJ1-1, the full variable domain reads ETGVTQSPTHLIKTRGQQVTLRCSSQSGHNTVSWYQQALGQGPQFIFQYYREEENGRGNFPPRFSGLQFPNYSSELNVNALELDDSALYLCAWDIEANTEAFFGQGTRLTVV.

This clonotype has ten or more counts. CDR3 sequence: CASRGDLYGYTF. CDR3 nucleotides: TGTGCCAGCAGAGGGGACCTCTATGGCTACACCTTC. V gene TRBV2 combines with J gene TRBJ1-2; possibly TRBD1 for D (5 bases). V shed 6 bases and J shed 4 bases, with 9 bases lying between them. Germline-derived CDR1 and CDR2 are SNHLY and FYNNEI. CDR3 length: 12 residues.

This clonotype came up many times. V and J are TRBV19 and TRBJ1-1, with 9 bases identical to TRBD1. The V gene's germline CDR1 is LNHDA and CDR2 SQIVND (reference sequence). After removal of 5 bases from V and 3 bases from J, the junction contained 1 base not matched to a gene. This CDR3 contains 13 residues. Here the CDR3 DNA reads TGTGCCAGTAGTGGACAGGGGCACACTGAAGCTTTCTTT. This gives the protein CASSGQGHTEAFF. The full variable domain, in which reference TRBV19 and TRBJ1-1 provide the parts outside the CDR3, is DGGITQSPKYLFRKEGQNVTLSCEQNLNHDAMYWYRQDPGQGLRLIYYSQIVNDFQKGDIAEGYSVSREKKESFPLTVTSAQKNPTAFYLCASSGQGHTEAFFGQGTRLTVV.

This clonotype has ten or more counts. The rearrangement joins TRBV11-2 to TRBJ2-5; no clear D. This CDR3 is 13 amino acids long. Per the germline V gene, CDR1 is SGHAT and CDR2 is FQNNGV. Trimming stripped 5 bases from V and 5 bases from J, with 12 bases between. Here the CDR3 DNA reads TGTGCCAGCAGCCCCCTCCAAGGGGAGACCCAGTACTTC. It yields the protein CASSPLQGETQYF.

The chain couples TRBV25-1 to TRBJ1-4; D is perhaps TRBD1 (6 bases). The CDR3 consists of 15 residues. Deletions cut 1 base from V and 5 bases from J, with 11 bases between. Germline loops: CDR1 MGHDK, CDR2 SYGVNS. CDR3 residues: CASSEFRGPNEKLFF. CDR3 coding DNA: TGTGCCAGCAGTGAATTTCGGGGGCCGAATGAAAAACTGTTTTTT.

This clonotype came up a few times. The genes are TRBV30 and TRBJ2-2; no clear D gene. Trimming took 0 bases from V and 15 from J, leaving 11 bases between them. This CDR3 has 11 amino acids. The germline gives CDR1 GTSNPN, CDR2 SVGIG (reference sequence). This chain's CDR3 is CAWSVRLGLFF. The CDR3 DNA is TGTGCCTGGAGTGTACGGCTGGGATTGTTTTTT.

This clonotype came up many times. The V and J genes are TRBV19 and TRBJ2-5; 7 positions agree with TRBD2. V was clipped by 3 bases and J by 5 bases; unmatched bases: 9. The CDR3 covers 15 residues. Looked up from germline, CDR1 is LNHDA and CDR2 is SQIVND (reference sequence). CDR3 in DNA: TGTGCCAGTAGTATGGGCGGGGGAGTCGGGGAGACCCAGTACTTC. Its translation is CASSMGGGVGETQYF.

V and J are TRBV11-1 and TRBJ2-7; D remains unclear. This CDR3 contains 14 residues. CDR1 is SGHAT and CDR2 is FQDESV in the germline V gene (reference sequence). V was pared by 0 bases and J by 9 bases, with 15 bases between. As DNA, the CDR3 is TGTGCCAGCAGCTTAGCACCCATCAAGGGATGGCAGTACTTC. It yields the protein CASSLAPIKGWQYF.

The chain is built from TRBV24-1 and TRBJ1-5; D gene uncertain. With 12 bases removed from V and 5 bases from J, the gap between germline ends came to 19 bases. The germline CDR1 and CDR2 sequences are KGHDR and SFDVKD. The CDR3 is 14 amino acids. DNA for the CDR3: TGTGCCGGCAGTTTACTAGGGCCCCATCAGCCCCAGCATTTT. As protein: CAGSLLGPHQPQHF.

The chain links TRBV9 to TRBJ1-6; TRBD1 matches 7 bases. V shed 4 bases, J shed 8 bases, and the junction held 6 bases outside the gene matches. This CDR3 is built from 14 residues. The germline gives CDR1 SGDLS, CDR2 YYNGEE. DNA for the CDR3: TGTGCCAGCAGCCACCGGGACAGCTATTCACCCCTCCACTTT. Its protein product is CASSHRDSYSPLHF.

For this clonotype: Given a much more abundant clone one base away, this may be a read error. J is TRBJ1-1 and V is TRBV9; perhaps TRBD1 as D (5 bases). Germline CDR1 is SGDLS and CDR2 is YYNGEE. The CDR3 extends over 14 amino acids. The CDR3 DNA follows: TGTGCCAGCAGCGTAGGGGGCATCAACACTGAAGCTTCCTTT. Translated: CASSVGGINTEASF.

The gene calls are TRBV25-1 and TRBJ1-1, with 9 bases identical to TRBD1. The CDR3 has 17 residues. Germline CDR1 reads MGHDK; CDR2 reads SYGVNS. Trimming at V came to 3 bases and at J to 0 bases, leaving 8 bases not matched to a gene. CDR3 sequence reads: CASSETGTGFVNTEAFF. The CDR3 nucleotides read TGTGCCAGCAGTGAGACCGGGACAGGGTTTGTGAACACTGAAGCTTTCTTT.